These 5 T cell receptor beta chains share one sample of origin, sequenced in a study of blood T cells in healthy people across ages. The second PCR ran roughly 6 to 11 cycles with a sample-barcoded 5' primer and J-beta primers. MiXCR, run by TCRdb on the 5' RACE reads, gives a single entry per CDR3 protein. The repertoire holds around 820,000 distinct CDR3 sequences, with 20% to 30% as singletons. These data also formed part of another study, on T cells of mothers and their children.

Specimen: blood. The receptor source for this set is a boy between 5 and 17 years old in good health.

In its sample, this clonotype was seen a few times. The chain is built from TRBV28 and TRBJ2-4; D may be TRBD2 (5 bases). The CDR3 sequence is 15 residues long. Looked up from germline, CDR1 is MDHEN and CDR2 is SYDVKM. Between the trimmed V and J ends, which lost 5 bases and 3 bases, there was a span of 14 bases. The CDR3 loop reads CASSHPRGVKNIQYF. In DNA form, the CDR3 reads TGTGCCAGCAGTCATCCTCGGGGAGTCAAAAACATTCAGTACTTC. Complete variable domain (other parts from reference TRBV28 and TRBJ2-4): DVKVTQSSRYLVKRTGEKVFLECVQDMDHENMFWYRQDPGLGLRLIYFSYDVKMKEKGDIPEGYSVSREKKERFSLILESASTNQTSMYLCASSHPRGVKNIQYFGAGTRLSVL.

The chain links TRBV29-1 to TRBJ1-2; perhaps TRBD1 as D (5 bases). The CDR3 length is 11 residues. V lost 6 bases, J lost 4 bases, and 9 bases lay in between. The germline V gene encodes CDR1 SQVTM and CDR2 ANQGSEA. As DNA, the CDR3 is TGCAGCGTAGATGGGGGCTATGGCTACACCTTC. This codes for CSVDGGYGYTF.

This chain connects TRBV19 to TRBJ2-3; 10 nucleotides match TRBD1. The germline V gene encodes CDR1 LNHDA and CDR2 SQIVND (reference sequence). This CDR3 has 15 amino acids. This CDR3 is CATMDRGVRGDTQYF. CDR3 nucleotide sequence: TGTGCTACAATGGACAGGGGGGTTCGTGGAGATACGCAGTATTTT.

The chain has TRBV12-3 or TRBV12-4 and TRBJ2-1, with D possibly matching TRBD2 (6 bases). The CDR3 totals 14 residues. Trimming pared 7 bases from V and 5 bases from J, leaving 15 bases between. This CDR3 reads CASNEASVDNEQFF. CDR3 DNA sequence: TGTGCCAGCAACGAGGCTAGCGTCGACAATGAGCAGTTCTTC.

This chain links TRBV12-3 or TRBV12-4 with TRBJ2-7; D remains ambiguous. The CDR3 totals 14 residues. V lost 3 bases and J 0 bases, leaving 9 bases between the germline ends. As DNA, the CDR3 is TGTGCCAGCAGTTTGAGGAGCGCCTCCTACGAGCAGTACTTC. Translating it yields CASSLRSASYEQYF.